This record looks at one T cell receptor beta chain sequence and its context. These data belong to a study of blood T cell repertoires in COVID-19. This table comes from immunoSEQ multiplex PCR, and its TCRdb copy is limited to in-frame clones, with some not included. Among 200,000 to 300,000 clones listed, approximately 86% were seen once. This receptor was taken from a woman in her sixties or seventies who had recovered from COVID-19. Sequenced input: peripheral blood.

CDR3 DNA: TGTGCCAGCAGCTTCAATCCGAGGATAGGTGAGCAGTTCTTC. This codes for CASSFNPRIGEQFF. The chain recombines TRBV11-2 with TRBJ2-1; unclear D gene. The germline V gene encodes CDR1 SGHAT and CDR2 FQNNGV. The CDR3 runs 14 residues. V was cut by 3 bases and J by 9 bases, with 15 bases left in between.